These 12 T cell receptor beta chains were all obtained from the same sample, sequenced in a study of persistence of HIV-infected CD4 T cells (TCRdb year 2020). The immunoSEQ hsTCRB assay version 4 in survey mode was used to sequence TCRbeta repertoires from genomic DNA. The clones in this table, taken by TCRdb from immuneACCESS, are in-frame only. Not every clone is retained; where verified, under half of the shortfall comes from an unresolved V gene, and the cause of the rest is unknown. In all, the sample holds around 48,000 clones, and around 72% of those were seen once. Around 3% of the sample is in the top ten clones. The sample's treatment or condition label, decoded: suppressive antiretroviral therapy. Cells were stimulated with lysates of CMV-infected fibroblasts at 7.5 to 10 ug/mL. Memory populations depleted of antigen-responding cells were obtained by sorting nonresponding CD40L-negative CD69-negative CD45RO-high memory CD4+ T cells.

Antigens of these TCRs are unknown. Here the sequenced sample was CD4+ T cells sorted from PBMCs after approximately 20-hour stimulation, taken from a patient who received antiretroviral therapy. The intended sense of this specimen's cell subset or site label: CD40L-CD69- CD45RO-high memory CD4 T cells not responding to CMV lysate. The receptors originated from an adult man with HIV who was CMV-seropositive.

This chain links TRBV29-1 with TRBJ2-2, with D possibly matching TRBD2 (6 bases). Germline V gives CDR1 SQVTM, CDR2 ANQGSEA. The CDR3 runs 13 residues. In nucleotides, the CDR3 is TGCAGTTTCACCGGAGGGGCGCGTGGGGAGCTGTTTTTT. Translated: CSFTGGARGELFF.

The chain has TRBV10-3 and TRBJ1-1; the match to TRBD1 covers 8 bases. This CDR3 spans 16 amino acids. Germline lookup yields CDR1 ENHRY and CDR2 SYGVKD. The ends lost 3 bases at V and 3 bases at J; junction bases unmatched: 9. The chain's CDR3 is CAISERSGGDYTEAFF. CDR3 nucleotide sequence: TGTGCCATCAGTGAAAGGTCAGGGGGCGATTACACTGAAGCTTTCTTT.

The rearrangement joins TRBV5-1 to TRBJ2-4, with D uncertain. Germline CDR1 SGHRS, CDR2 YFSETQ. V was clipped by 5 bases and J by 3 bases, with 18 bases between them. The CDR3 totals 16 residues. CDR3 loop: CASRRQPLKYKNIQYF. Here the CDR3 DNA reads TGCGCCAGCAGACGGCAGCCATTAAAGTACAAAAACATTCAGTACTTC.

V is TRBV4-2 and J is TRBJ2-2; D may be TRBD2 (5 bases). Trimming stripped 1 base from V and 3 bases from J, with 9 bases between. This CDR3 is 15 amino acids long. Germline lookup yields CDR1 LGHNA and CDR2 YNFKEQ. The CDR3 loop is CASSQAPGYTGELFF. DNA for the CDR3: TGTGCCAGCAGCCAAGCGCCGGGATACACCGGGGAGCTGTTTTTT.

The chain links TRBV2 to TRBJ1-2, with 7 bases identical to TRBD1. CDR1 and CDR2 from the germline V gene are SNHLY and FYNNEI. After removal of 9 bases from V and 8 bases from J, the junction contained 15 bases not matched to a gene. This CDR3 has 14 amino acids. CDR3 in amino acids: CARGTDGPSGGYTF. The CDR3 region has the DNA TGTGCCAGGGGGACAGACGGTCCCTCTGGGGGCTACACCTTC.

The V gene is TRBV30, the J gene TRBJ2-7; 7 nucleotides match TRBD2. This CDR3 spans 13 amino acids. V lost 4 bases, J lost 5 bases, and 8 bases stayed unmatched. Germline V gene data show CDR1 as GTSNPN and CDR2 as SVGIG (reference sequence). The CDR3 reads CAWKRDSFNEQYF. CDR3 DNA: TGTGCCTGGAAGCGGGATAGTTTCAACGAGCAGTACTTC.

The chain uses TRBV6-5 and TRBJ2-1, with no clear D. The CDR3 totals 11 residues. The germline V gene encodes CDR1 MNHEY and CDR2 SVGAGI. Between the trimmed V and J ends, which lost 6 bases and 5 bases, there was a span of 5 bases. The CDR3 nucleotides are TGTGCCAGCAGGGACGACAATGAGCAGTTCTTC. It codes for CASRDDNEQFF.

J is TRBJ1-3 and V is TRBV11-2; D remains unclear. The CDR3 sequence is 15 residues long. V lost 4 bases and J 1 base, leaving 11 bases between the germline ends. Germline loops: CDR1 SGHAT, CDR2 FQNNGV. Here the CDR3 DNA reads TGTGCCAGCAGCTCTGACCCGTCTTCTGGAAACACCATATATTTT. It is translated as CASSSDPSSGNTIYF.

CDR3 amino acids: CSVEFSGKGWNSYEQYF. CDR3 DNA sequence: TGCAGCGTTGAATTCTCCGGGAAGGGTTGGAACTCCTACGAGCAGTACTTC. The J gene is TRBJ2-7, the V gene TRBV29-1, with TRBD2 as a possible D gene (5 bases). The CDR3 extends over 17 amino acids. Trimming cost V 2 bases and J 0 bases, with 20 bases left between them. Looked up from germline, CDR1 is SQVTM and CDR2 is ANQGSEA.

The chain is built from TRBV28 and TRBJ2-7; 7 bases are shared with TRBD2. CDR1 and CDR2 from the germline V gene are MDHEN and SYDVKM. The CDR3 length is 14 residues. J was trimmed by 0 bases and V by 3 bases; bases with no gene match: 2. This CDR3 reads CASSFASGSYEQYF. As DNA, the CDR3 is TGTGCCAGCAGTTTCGCTAGCGGCTCCTACGAGCAGTACTTC.

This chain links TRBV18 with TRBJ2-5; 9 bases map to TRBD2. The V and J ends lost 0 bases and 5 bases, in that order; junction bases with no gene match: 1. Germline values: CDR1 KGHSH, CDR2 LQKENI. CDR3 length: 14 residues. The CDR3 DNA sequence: TGTGCCAGCTCACCACCGGCGGGGGGGGAGACCCAGTACTTC. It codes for CASSPPAGGETQYF.

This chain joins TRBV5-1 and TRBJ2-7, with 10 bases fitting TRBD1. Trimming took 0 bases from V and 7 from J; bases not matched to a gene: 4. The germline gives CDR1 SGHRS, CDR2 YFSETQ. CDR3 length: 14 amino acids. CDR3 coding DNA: TGCGCCAGCAGCTTGGAGGGACAGGGGAAGGAGCAGTACTTC. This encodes CASSLEGQGKEQYF. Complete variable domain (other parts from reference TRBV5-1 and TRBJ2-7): KAGVTQTPRYLIKTRGQQVTLSCSPISGHRSVSWYQQTPGQGLQFLFEYFSETQRNKGNFPGRFSGRQFSNSRSEMNVSTLELGDSALYLCASSLEGQGKEQYFGPGTRLTVT.